This entry concerns a single T cell receptor (beta chain). This sample stems from a study of T cells after yellow fever vaccination. From the 5' RACE reads, TCRdb called clonotypes with MiXCR, one entry per CDR3 protein. Here the sample spans 300,000 to 350,000 distinct CDR3 sequences, roughly a tenth being singletons. After removal of 3 bases from V and 3 bases from J, the junction contained 8 bases not matched to a gene. This CDR3 has 16 residues. CDR1 is MDHEN, CDR2 SYDVKM, per germline. The sequence derives from a young man who received the YFV17D yellow fever vaccine. The sequenced sample was CD4+ T cells sorted from PBMCs, obtained 45 days after the yellow fever booster vaccination. This chain joins TRBV28 and TRBJ1-3; 7 positions match TRBD1. CDR3 residues: CASSFTGVKVGNTIYF. As DNA, the CDR3 is TGTGCCAGCAGTTTTACAGGGGTAAAGGTTGGAAACACCATATATTTT. The full variable domain, with the rest looked up from reference TRBV28 and TRBJ1-3, is DVKVTQSSRYLVKRTGEKVFLECVQDMDHENMFWYRQDPGLGLRLIYFSYDVKMKEKGDIPEGYSVSREKKERFSLILESASTNQTSMYLCASSFTGVKVGNTIYFGEGSWLTVV.